The subject of this entry is one TCR beta chain. Antigen unknown. CDR1 and CDR2 (germline): MNHEY, SVGAGI. The CDR3 runs 13 residues. Deletions cut 2 bases from V and 6 bases from J, with 10 bases between. These data originate in a study of T cell therapy after organ transplantation. Study-level information: Patients received a median of 1.92 x 10^8 CMV-specific T cells over 2 to 6 infusions.

Study results and limitations: Both transferred clonotypes and endogenous ones absent from products apparently reconstituted. Confounding by concurrent antirejection or antiviral medications was not assessed.

Time point meaning: 20-29 weeks after completion of therapy. Some clones are missing from TCRdb's copy, which holds only in-frame ones; the method was immunoSEQ multiplex PCR. This repertoire shows over 20,000 clones, roughly 84% found once; its top ten account for approximately 33%. This receptor was obtained from a human patient who had received a solid organ transplant and had CMV disease. Some T cells may arise from the graft donor. The sample consisted of CD8+ T cells from blood, taken after autologous CMV-specific T cell therapy. The chain is built from TRBV6-5 and TRBJ1-2, with TRBD1 as a possible D gene (5 bases). CDR3 sequence (DNA): TGTGCCAGCAGTTACGGGCAGGGCGATGGCTACACCTTC. This sequence encodes CASSYGQGDGYTF.